Presented here are 29 T cell receptor beta chains from one specimen sequenced in a study of T cells in Graves' hyperthyroidism and ophthalmopathy. RNA transcripts yielded amplified TCR beta CDR3 regions. First-round RT-PCR of the TCR CDR3 relied on the HTBI primer set. TCRdb itself ran the multiplex PCR reads through MiXCR, one entry per CDR3 protein. The sample holds hundreds of thousands of distinct CDR3 sequences; 15% to 19% are singletons and the top ten take roughly a quarter. The sample comprised blood. The receptor set was obtained from a woman between 18 and 30 years old with Graves' hyperthyroidism that later progressed to Graves' ophthalmopathy.

There are many counts of this clonotype. V and J are TRBV20-1 and TRBJ2-5; 8 nucleotides match TRBD1. This CDR3 is built from 13 residues. Germline V lookup: CDR1 DFQATT, CDR2 SNEGSKA (reference sequence). The trim removed 4 bases at V and 4 bases at J, leaving 5 bases unmatched. As DNA, the CDR3 is TGCAGTGCTACTAGGACAGGGCGAGAGACCCAGTACTTC. Its protein product is CSATRTGRETQYF.

This chain links TRBV3-1 with TRBJ2-1, with 8 bases aligning to TRBD2. The CDR3 contains 16 residues. The ends lost 0 bases at V and 7 bases at J; junction bases unmatched: 8. Per germline, CDR1 LGHDT and CDR2 YNNKEL (reference sequence). CDR3 DNA: TGTGCCAGCAGCCAAGATAGGGGGACTAGATCGAATGAGCAGTTCTTC. Its protein is CASSQDRGTRSNEQFF.

Remarks on this clonotype: A much larger clone is a single base away; this may be a read error. The V and J genes are TRBV18 and TRBJ2-4; maybe TRBD1 (8 bases). This CDR3 contains 15 residues. The germline V gene has CDR1 KGHSH and CDR2 LQKENI. The CDR3 DNA sequence: TGTGTCAGCTCACAGGGGGGGCTGGCCAAAAACATTCAGTACTTC. Amino acids: CVSSQGGLAKNIQYF.

This clonotype came up a few times. V gene TRBV10-3 combines with J gene TRBJ1-6; possibly TRBD1 for D (6 bases). The CDR3 has 12 amino acids. Germline V lookup: CDR1 ENHRY, CDR2 SYGVKD. V lost 8 bases and J lost 10, with 12 bases in between. The CDR3 reads CAIATGDSPLHF. The CDR3 coding sequence is TGTGCCATCGCGACAGGTGACTCACCCCTCCACTTT.

The rearrangement links TRBV5-1 to TRBJ1-5, with D maybe TRBD1 (5 bases). Between the trimmed V and J ends, which lost 1 base and 2 bases, there was a span of 10 bases. Germline V gives CDR1 SGHRS, CDR2 YFSETQ. The CDR3 length is 15 residues. The chain's CDR3 is CASSLRGVGNQPQHF. The CDR3 nucleotides read TGCGCCAGCAGCTTGAGAGGGGTGGGCAATCAGCCCCAGCATTTT. The full variable domain, completed using reference TRBV5-1 and TRBJ1-5, is KAGVTQTPRYLIKTRGQQVTLSCSPISGHRSVSWYQQTPGQGLQFLFEYFSETQRNKGNFPGRFSGRQFSNSRSEMNVSTLELGDSALYLCASSLRGVGNQPQHFGDGTRLSIL.

On this clonotype: This sequence may be a read error, since a much larger clone differs from it by one base. V usage is TRBV12-3 or TRBV12-4 and J usage is TRBJ2-3; D possibly corresponds to TRBD1 (5 bases). The CDR3 is made up of 14 amino acids. Trimming removed 4 bases at V and 4 bases at J, with 12 bases between. CDR3: CASSSQGWADTQYF. In DNA form, the CDR3 reads TGTGCCAGCAGTTCCCAGGGTTGGGCAGATACGCAGTATTTT.

This chain uses TRBV3-1 with TRBJ2-7; D gene uncertain. The CDR3 length is 15 residues. Trimming pared 0 bases from V and 1 base from J, leaving 10 bases between. Germline V gene lookup returns CDR1 LGHDT and CDR2 YNNKEL (reference sequence). CDR3 in amino acids: CASSQEPANSYEQYF. CDR3 sequence (DNA): TGTGCCAGCAGCCAAGAGCCTGCCAATTCCTACGAGCAGTACTTC.

This rearrangement joins TRBV5-1 to TRBJ2-2; D might be TRBD1 (6 bases). Per the germline V gene, CDR1 is SGHRS and CDR2 is YFSETQ. Trimming cost V 0 bases and J 6 bases, with 12 bases left between them. There are 15 residues in the CDR3. The CDR3 DNA reads TGCGCCAGCAGCTTGGACAGGGTAAAGGCCGGGGAGCTGTTTTTT. Translating it yields CASSLDRVKAGELFF.

The chain combines TRBV9 with TRBJ2-6; D is undetermined. This CDR3 has 15 amino acids. Deletions cut 0 bases from V and 4 bases from J, with 8 bases between. The germline V gene has CDR1 SGDLS and CDR2 YYNGEE. The CDR3 sequence: CASSVEGIGANVLTF. The CDR3 DNA reads as TGTGCCAGCAGCGTAGAAGGGATCGGGGCCAACGTCCTGACTTTC.

To note about this clonotype: A read error is possible here, since a much larger clone lies one base away. V gene TRBV27 combines with J gene TRBJ1-1, with 7 nucleotides matching TRBD1. The V and J ends lost 6 bases and 5 bases, in that order; junction bases with no gene match: 6. Germline V gene lookup returns CDR1 MNHEY and CDR2 SMNVEV (reference sequence). The CDR3 sequence is 13 residues long. In DNA form, the CDR3 reads TGTGCCAGCAGCCTGACAGGGAAAACTGAAGCTTTCTTT. Protein: CASSLTGKTEAFF.

The chain is built from TRBV28 and TRBJ2-1; D is unresolved. The CDR3 contains 16 residues. Germline CDR1 reads MDHEN; CDR2 reads SYDVKM. Trimming stripped 4 bases from V and 3 bases from J, with 16 bases between. CDR3 nucleotide sequence: TGTGCCAGCAGTTACGACTTATCTCGCGGCTACAATGAGCAGTTCTTC. Amino acids: CASSYDLSRGYNEQFF.

The table lists this clonotype with many counts. This rearrangement joins TRBV6-2 or TRBV6-3 to TRBJ2-1; the D is unclear. V was shortened by 11 bases and J by 5 bases, with 19 bases between the two germline ends. Germline V lookup: CDR1 MNHEY, CDR2 SVGEGT. The CDR3 consists of 14 residues. The CDR3 loop is CAGNLYGPNNEQFF. Written as DNA, the CDR3 is TGTGCCGGTAATTTATATGGGCCTAACAATGAGCAGTTCTTC.

For this clonotype: A much larger clone differs from this one at a single base, so this may be a read error. J is TRBJ2-1 and V is TRBV10-3; 7 bases map to TRBD2. The better agreement between TRBJ2-7 and the DNA end casts doubt on the J call. There are 16 residues in the CDR3. CDR1 and CDR2 from the germline V gene are ENHRY and SYGVKD. The CDR3 DNA sequence: TGTGCCATCAGTGAGTCCCAAGCGGGATACTACAATGAGCAGTACTTC. It translates to CAISESQAGYYNEQYF.

This clonotype came up a few times. The rearrangement uses TRBV12-5 and TRBJ2-3; D might be TRBD1 (5 bases). The V and J ends lost 7 bases and 5 bases respectively, with 19 bases between them. The germline V gene has CDR1 LGHNT and CDR2 FRNRAP. This CDR3 spans 15 amino acids. Here the CDR3 reads CASALGPGSGDTQYF. CDR3 DNA sequence: TGTGCTAGTGCCCTGGGGCCTGGGTCGGGAGATACGCAGTATTTT.

This sequence joins TRBV20-1 and TRBJ1-2; 8 positions match TRBD1. The germline gives CDR1 DFQATT, CDR2 SNEGSKA (reference sequence). The CDR3 is 12 residues long. V shed 3 bases and J 7 bases; nucleotides not matched to a gene: 4. CDR3 sequence: CSARTGDSGYTF. The CDR3 DNA follows: TGCAGTGCTAGGACAGGGGACAGTGGCTACACCTTC.

This clonotype was seen at least ten times. In DNA, the CDR3 is TGTGCCAGCGTAGGGGCCAGGAAAAGCACAGATACGCAGTATTTT. Its translation: CASVGARKSTDTQYF. The chain couples TRBV7-9 to TRBJ2-3; possible D gene TRBD1, 5 bases. V lost 8 bases and J 0 bases, leaving 15 bases between the germline ends. The germline V gene has CDR1 SEHNR and CDR2 FQNEAQ (reference sequence). The CDR3 loop spans 15 amino acids.

This clonotype was counted many times. The gene calls are TRBV3-1 and TRBJ2-7; TRBD2 is a possible D gene (6 bases). Deletions cut 1 base from V and 2 bases from J, with 18 bases between. The CDR3 covers 17 residues. Germline V gives CDR1 LGHDT, CDR2 YNNKEL (reference sequence). CDR3 in DNA: TGTGCCAGCAGCCAAGGGATTGCGGGGCAGGGCGCCTACGAGCAGTACTTC. Residues: CASSQGIAGQGAYEQYF.

The chain couples TRBV7-9 to TRBJ1-3; no firm D call. Trimming removed 5 bases at V and 1 base at J, with 6 bases between. Germline loops: CDR1 SEHNR, CDR2 FQNEAQ (reference sequence). This CDR3 spans 13 amino acids. The CDR3 coding sequence is TGTGCCAGCAGCCGGGAGTCTGGAAACACCATATATTTT. Protein: CASSRESGNTIYF.

The chain uses TRBV27 and TRBJ1-2, with a possible D match to TRBD1 (5 bases). The CDR3 sequence is 13 residues long. The V gene lost 4 bases and the J gene lost 4 bases, with 10 bases spanning the gap. Germline V gene lookup returns CDR1 MNHEY and CDR2 SMNVEV (reference sequence). In nucleotides, the CDR3 is TGTGCCAGCAGTTGGGGTGGGGGCTATGGCTACACCTTC. Its translation is CASSWGGGYGYTF.

At least ten counts were recorded for this clonotype. The gene calls are TRBV30 and TRBJ1-6; a possible D gene is TRBD1 (6 bases). CDR3 length: 13 residues. Per the germline V gene, CDR1 is GTSNPN and CDR2 is SVGIG (reference sequence). Trimming stripped 8 bases from V and 4 bases from J, with 12 bases between. The CDR3 DNA reads TGTGCCGGACAGAAGTCGTATAATTCACCCCTCCACTTT. Protein sequence: CAGQKSYNSPLHF.

In this sample, this clonotype turned up a few times. This sequence may be a read error, since a much larger clone differs from it by one base. The chain couples TRBV18 to TRBJ2-5; TRBD1 matches at 8 bases. The better agreement between TRBJ2-1 and the DNA end casts doubt on the J call. This CDR3 region has 15 residues. The V gene's germline CDR1 is KGHSH and CDR2 LQKENI. CDR3 region: CASSPTGVAQETQFF. In nucleotides, the CDR3 is TGTGCCAGCTCACCGACAGGGGTGGCCCAAGAGACCCAGTTCTTC.

The chain combines TRBV19 with TRBJ2-7, with 14 bases that match TRBD2. There are 15 residues in the CDR3. CDR1 is LNHDA and CDR2 is SQIVND in the germline V gene (reference sequence). V gave up 3 bases and J gave up 7 bases; unmatched junction bases: 5. The CDR3 DNA follows: TGTGCCAGTAGTATGGGGACTAGCGGGAGCAGGGAGCAGTACTTC. This gives the protein CASSMGTSGSREQYF. Full variable domain (missing parts from reference TRBV19 and TRBJ2-7): DGGITQSPKYLFRKEGQNVTLSCEQNLNHDAMYWYRQDPGQGLRLIYYSQIVNDFQKGDIAEGYSVSREKKESFPLTVTSAQKNPTAFYLCASSMGTSGSREQYFGPGTRLTVT.

This clonotype was observed many times. V is TRBV7-9 and J is TRBJ2-1; TRBD1 matches at 8 bases. Germline-derived CDR1 and CDR2 are SEHNR and FQNEAQ (reference sequence). Germline trimming cut 3 bases from V and 7 bases from J; bases unmatched to any gene: 8. The CDR3 covers 15 residues. DNA for the CDR3: TGTGCCAGCAGCTTCCGACAGGGGTCCCTAAATGAGCAGTTCTTC. It is translated as CASSFRQGSLNEQFF.

This sequence joins TRBV6-1 and TRBJ2-7; 7 nucleotides agree with TRBD1. CDR3 size: 12 residues. The germline gives CDR1 MNHNS, CDR2 SASEGT. The trim removed 9 bases at V and 5 bases at J, leaving 7 bases unmatched. The CDR3 reads CASTKTGHEQYF. CDR3 DNA: TGTGCCAGTACGAAGACAGGGCACGAGCAGTACTTC.

There are many counts of this clonotype. CDR3 in amino acids: CASSQTAFLASTDTQYF. The CDR3 DNA follows: TGTGCCAGCAGCCAAACAGCATTCCTGGCCAGCACAGATACGCAGTATTTT. The chain links TRBV14 to TRBJ2-3; D is ambiguous. Per the germline V gene, CDR1 is SGHDN and CDR2 is FVKESK. Trimming took off 2 bases at V and 0 bases at J, with 15 bases between the two ends. The length of the CDR3 is 17 residues.

This clonotype has ten or more counts. V gene TRBV6-2 or TRBV6-3 combines with J gene TRBJ1-5; TRBD1 matches 8 bases. The CDR3 has 18 residues. Per the germline V gene, CDR1 is MNHEY and CDR2 is SVGEGT. Losses at the gene ends were 1 base for V and 2 bases for J; bases not matched to a gene: 10. The CDR3 sequence: CASSYFGQGLMGNQPQHF. DNA of the CDR3: TGTGCCAGCAGTTACTTCGGACAGGGTCTCATGGGCAATCAGCCCCAGCATTTT.

This clonotype was seen a handful of times. The genes are TRBV25-1 and TRBJ2-3; D call uncertain. From germline, CDR1 is MGHDK and CDR2 SYGVNS. The V and J ends lost 3 bases and 1 base respectively, with 11 bases between them. This CDR3 has 15 residues. The CDR3 nucleotides are TGTGCCAGCAGTGAGGGATCAGGTCGCACAGATACGCAGTATTTT. It yields the protein CASSEGSGRTDTQYF.

In its sample, this clonotype was seen many times. The chain combines TRBV5-1 with TRBJ2-1, with 8 bases aligning to TRBD2. Germline V gives CDR1 SGHRS, CDR2 YFSETQ. The CDR3 spans 16 residues. The V segment lost 0 bases and the J segment 4 bases; nucleotides outside the gene matches: 6. CDR3 amino acids: CASSLGERELYNEQFF. Written as DNA, the CDR3 is TGCGCCAGCAGCTTGGGAGAGCGGGAGCTATACAATGAGCAGTTCTTC. Combining the CDR3 with reference TRBV5-1 and TRBJ2-1 gives the whole variable domain KAGVTQTPRYLIKTRGQQVTLSCSPISGHRSVSWYQQTPGQGLQFLFEYFSETQRNKGNFPGRFSGRQFSNSRSEMNVSTLELGDSALYLCASSLGERELYNEQFFGPGTRLTVL.

This clonotype was counted many times. V usage is TRBV5-1 and J usage is TRBJ2-1, with D unclear. The CDR3 is made up of 14 amino acids. CDR1 is SGHRS, CDR2 YFSETQ, per germline. Between the trimmed V and J ends, which lost 5 bases and 0 bases, there was a span of 9 bases. In nucleotides, the CDR3 is TGCGCCAGCAGGCTGCAGAGCTCCTACAATGAGCAGTTCTTC. Translating it yields CASRLQSSYNEQFF.